These T cell receptor beta chains were read from a single sample in a study of regulatory T cells in long-lasting Graves disease. One entry per CDR3 protein, called by TCRdb with MiXCR from the multiplex PCR reads. This sample has about 660,000 distinct CDR3 sequences, with around 32% found just once. Sequencing was performed on peripheral blood mononuclear cells (PBMCs), taken when the disease was refractory, from a patient treated with antithyroid drugs. All receptors derive from a female donor with Graves disease. Each CDR3 is given with its conserved first and last residue. A D gene is named only where the DNA matches it firmly. A clone size is listed for some rows: how often the clone was seen (once, few, many), or a class if it is expanded.

d_gene	j_gene	v_gene	abundance	CDR3nt	CDR3aa
NA	TRBJ2-5	TRBV11-2	many	TGTGCCAGCAGCTCCGGAGGGCCGGAGACCCAGTACTTC	CASSSGGPETQYF
NA	TRBJ2-3	TRBV13	NA	TGTGCCAGCAGCCCCCAGACACCAAGCACAGATACGCAGTATTTT	CASSPQTPSTDTQYF
TRBD1	TRBJ1-1	TRBV20-1	few	TGCAGTGCTATTACGGGACAGGGCTTTCGTAACACTGAAGCTTTCTTT	CSAITGQGFRNTEAFF
TRBD1	TRBJ2-5	TRBV12-3/TRBV12-4	few	TGTGCCAGCAGACCTACAGGGGGCAAAGAGACCCAGTACTTC	CASRPTGGKETQYF
NA	TRBJ1-6	TRBV11-2	few	TGTGCCTCGACCCATGGGGGGCGCTTGAGCAATTCACCCCTCCACTTT	CASTHGGRLSNSPLHF
TRBD1	TRBJ1-2	TRBV29-1	NA	TGCAGCGTTTCCCTACAGGGGGAGACTAACTATGGCTACACCTTC	CSVSLQGETNYGYTF
NA	TRBJ2-5	TRBV20-1	few	TGCAGTGCTAGCGTAATAGGAGCGGCGGGCGAGACCCAGTACTTC	CSASVIGAAGETQYF
NA	TRBJ1-3	TRBV7-9	few	TGTGCCAGCAGCTTCTCTCTCCGGGCCGCTGGAAACACCATATATTTT	CASSFSLRAAGNTIYF
NA	TRBJ2-7	TRBV2	many	TGTGCCAGCAGCAACAGATTCTCCTACGAGCAGTACTTC	CASSNRFSYEQYF
NA	TRBJ1-1	TRBV7-9	NA	TGTGCCAGCAGAATTAAAACAGGGATGAACACTGAAGCTTTCTTT	CASRIKTGMNTEAFF
NA	TRBJ1-2	TRBV27	few	TGTGCCAGCAGTCACAACCCAGGGTCCTATGGCTACACCTTC	CASSHNPGSYGYTF
NA	TRBJ2-4	TRBV5-4	NA	TGTGCCAGCAGCTTGACGAATCGGGCCAAAAACATTCAGTACTTC	CASSLTNRAKNIQYF
NA	TRBJ1-2	TRBV19	NA	TGTGCCAGTAGTATTGGTGAGGGGGTTCACTATGGCTACACCTTC	CASSIGEGVHYGYTF
NA	TRBJ1-2	TRBV20-1	few	TGCAGTGCTAGAGGTTCCGGGGGGCATGGCTACACCTTC	CSARGSGGHGYTF
NA	TRBJ2-7	TRBV6-5	few	TGTGCCAGCAGTTACCTACAGGGTGGCGAGCAGTACTTC	CASSYLQGGEQYF
NA	TRBJ2-2	TRBV19	NA	TGTGCCAGTAGTGTGGGACAACCTAACACCGGGGAGCTGTTTTTT	CASSVGQPNTGELFF
NA	TRBJ1-3	TRBV25-1	NA	TGTGCCAGCAGTGAATGGACAGTTGGAAACACCATATATTTT	CASSEWTVGNTIYF
NA	TRBJ2-4	TRBV5-1	few	TGCGCCAGCAGCTTACAGGTTGGCAAAAACATTCAGTACTTC	CASSLQVGKNIQYF
NA	TRBJ2-7	TRBV4-1	once	TGCGCCAGCAGCCAAGGTCCGGTGCAGTACTTC	CASSQGPVQYF
TRBD1	TRBJ2-2	TRBV12-3/TRBV12-4	few	TGTGCCAGCAGTTTATTACAGGGGATCACCGGGGAGCTGTTTTTT	CASSLLQGITGELFF
NA	TRBJ1-5	TRBV30	NA	TGTGCCTGGAGTGTGCCAGGGTTGGTGGGGCAGCCCCAGCATTTT	CAWSVPGLVGQPQHF
NA	TRBJ2-4	TRBV11-2	few	TGTGCCAGCAGCTTAATCCCCAGAGGGAACATTCAGTACTTC	CASSLIPRGNIQYF
NA	TRBJ1-1	TRBV6-1	NA	TGTGCCAGCACCTTGGGAGGGGCAGTGGACCGGGCTTTCTTT	CASTLGGAVDRAFF
NA	TRBJ1-4	TRBV6-5	few	TGTGCCAGCAGTTGGGCGGTTCAGAATGAAAAACTGTTTTTT	CASSWAVQNEKLFF
NA	TRBJ2-7	TRBV10-3	few	TGTGCCATCAGTGAGCCCGCAGGAAGCTCCTACGAGCAGTACTTC	CAISEPAGSSYEQYF
TRBD2	TRBJ2-2	TRBV12-3/TRBV12-4	many	TGTGCCAGCAGTTTAGTTACTAGCGGGAACTCAGGGGAGCTGTTTTTT	CASSLVTSGNSGELFF
NA	TRBJ1-2	TRBV2	few	TGTGCCAGCAGGGACTCTAGGAAGGCGGGCTATGGCTACACCTTC	CASRDSRKAGYGYTF
NA	TRBJ1-1	TRBV12-3/TRBV12-4	many	TGTGCCAGCAGTTTACAGCTTATGAACACTGAAGCTTTCTTT	CASSLQLMNTEAFF
TRBD1	TRBJ2-2	TRBV12-3/TRBV12-4	NA	TGTGCCAGCAGTTTGAGGGGACAGCTGGCCGGGGAGCTGTTTTTT	CASSLRGQLAGELFF
NA	TRBJ1-2	TRBV10-3	many	TGTGCCATCAGTGGCTCAGGACAGTTCATGTATGGCTACACCTTC	CAISGSGQFMYGYTF
NA	TRBJ2-4	TRBV12-3/TRBV12-4	many	TGTGCCAGCAGTGACCCCTCAGGAGCCAAAAACATTCAGTACTTC	CASSDPSGAKNIQYF
TRBD2	TRBJ2-5	TRBV6-1	few	TGTGCCAGCAGTGAATCCCGGACTAGCGGGAGACAGACCCAGTACTTC	CASSESRTSGRQTQYF
TRBD1	TRBJ2-7	TRBV15	NA	TGTGCCACCAGCAGAGGACAGGGATTGGGGGAGCAGTACTTC	CATSRGQGLGEQYF
TRBD2	TRBJ2-5	TRBV7-6	few	TGTGCCAGCAGCTTACCCCGCCCCCCTAGCGGGAGGGCCCAGGAGACCCAGTACTTC	CASSLPRPPSGRAQETQYF
NA	TRBJ1-1	TRBV18	many	TGTGCCAGCTCACCACCGCTGGGGTACACTGAAGCTTTCTTT	CASSPPLGYTEAFF
TRBD2	TRBJ2-7	TRBV7-2	few	TGTGCCAGCAGCTTAGTTGATAGCGGGTACGAGCAGTACTTC	CASSLVDSGYEQYF
TRBD1	TRBJ1-6	TRBV12-3/TRBV12-4	few	TGTGCCAGCAGTTCCGGGACAGGTAGCAATTCACCCCTCCACTTT	CASSSGTGSNSPLHF
NA	TRBJ2-7	TRBV30	NA	TGTGCCTGGAGTATTGGACTTTACTACGAGCAGTACTTC	CAWSIGLYYEQYF
NA	TRBJ1-2	TRBV5-1	NA	TGCGCCAGCAGCTCCCTGGCCTCGGCGTACTATGGCTACACCTTC	CASSSLASAYYGYTF
NA	TRBJ2-5	TRBV29-1	few	TGCAGCGTCGCTGGACAGCGACAAGAGACCCAGTACTTC	CSVAGQRQETQYF
NA	TRBJ1-1	TRBV28	few	TGTGCCAGCAGTGTATCAGCGAACACTGAAGCTTTCTTT	CASSVSANTEAFF
NA	TRBJ1-2	TRBV9	few	TGTGCCAGCAGCGTAGTAGGATCTAACTATGGCTACACCTTC	CASSVVGSNYGYTF
NA	TRBJ2-7	TRBV5-1	NA	TGCGCCAGCAGCAAAGACATCTCCTACGAGCAGTACTTC	CASSKDISYEQYF
NA	TRBJ1-1	TRBV6-2/TRBV6-3	few	TGTGCCAGCAGTTACTCCCCAGTTGAGAGGAACACTGAAGCTTTCTTT	CASSYSPVERNTEAFF